The entry that follows covers one TCR beta chain sequence. Its target is not known. The data are from a study of response to subunit inactivated influenza vaccine. Study conclusions and caveats: Seasonal influenza vaccination, on each occasion, was suggested by the authors to recruit few new T cells.

TCRdb re-called the RT-PCR reads through MiXCR, storing one row per CDR3 protein. This sample has 860,000 or so distinct CDR3 sequences, with less than 25% found just once. The CDR3 spans 12 residues. Germline-derived CDR1 and CDR2 are LGHDT and YNNKEL (reference sequence). V gave up 4 bases and J gave up 5 bases, with 9 bases separating them. Sequenced material: PBMCs from blood, taken 5 to 6 days after vaccination. V gene TRBV3-1 combines with J gene TRBJ2-7; no definite D call. The TCR comes from a man aged 50 to 59 who received an inactivated influenza vaccine. The CDR3 coding sequence is TGTGCCAGCAGCCCTGAACCCCACGAGCAGTACTTC. It specifies CASSPEPHEQYF.